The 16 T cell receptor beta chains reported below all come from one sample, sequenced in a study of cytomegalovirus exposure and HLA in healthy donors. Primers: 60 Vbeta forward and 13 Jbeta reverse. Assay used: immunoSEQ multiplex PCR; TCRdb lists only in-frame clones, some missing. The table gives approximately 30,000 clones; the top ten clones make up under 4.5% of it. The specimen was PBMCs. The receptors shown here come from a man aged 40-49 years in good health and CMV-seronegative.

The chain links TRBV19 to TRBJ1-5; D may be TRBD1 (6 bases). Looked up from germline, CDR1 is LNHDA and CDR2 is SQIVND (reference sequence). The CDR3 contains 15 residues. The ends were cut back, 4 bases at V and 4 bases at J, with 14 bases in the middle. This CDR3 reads CASSKSGGINQPQHF. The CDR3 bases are TGTGCCAGTAGTAAATCTGGGGGCATAAATCAGCCCCAGCATTTT.

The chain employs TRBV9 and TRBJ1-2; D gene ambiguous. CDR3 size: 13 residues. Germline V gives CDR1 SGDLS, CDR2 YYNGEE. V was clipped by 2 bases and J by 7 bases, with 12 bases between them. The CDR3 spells CASSVRDNGGYTF. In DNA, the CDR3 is TGTGCCAGCAGCGTCCGGGATAACGGTGGCTACACCTTC.

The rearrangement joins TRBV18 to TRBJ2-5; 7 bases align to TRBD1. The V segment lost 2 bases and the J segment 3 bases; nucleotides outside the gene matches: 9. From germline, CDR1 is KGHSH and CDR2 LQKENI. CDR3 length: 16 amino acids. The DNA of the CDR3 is TGTGCCAGCTCACCAATTTTAAGAGACAGGGAAGAGACCCAGTACTTC. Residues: CASSPILRDREETQYF.

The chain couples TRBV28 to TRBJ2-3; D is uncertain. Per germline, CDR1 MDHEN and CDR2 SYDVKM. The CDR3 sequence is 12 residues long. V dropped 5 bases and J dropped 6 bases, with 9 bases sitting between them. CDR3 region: CASSLDRDTQYF. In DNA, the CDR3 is TGTGCCAGCAGTCTAGACCGGGATACGCAGTATTTT.

The CDR3 DNA sequence: TGTGCCAGCAGTGATCTATCACTCGGGAATCAGCCCCAGCATTTT. Translating it yields CASSDLSLGNQPQHF. The chain has TRBV6-1 and TRBJ1-5; D is unclear. Germline CDR1 reads MNHNS; CDR2 reads SASEGT. Between the trimmed V and J ends, which lost 3 bases and 4 bases, there was a span of 13 bases. This CDR3 contains 15 residues.

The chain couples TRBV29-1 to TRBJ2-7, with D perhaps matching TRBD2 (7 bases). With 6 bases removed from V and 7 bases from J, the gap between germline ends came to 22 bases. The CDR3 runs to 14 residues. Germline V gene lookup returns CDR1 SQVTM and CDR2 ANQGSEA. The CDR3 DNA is TGCAGCGTCGGCGGAGGGAGAGGGGGGGATGAGCAGTACTTC. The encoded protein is CSVGGGRGGDEQYF.

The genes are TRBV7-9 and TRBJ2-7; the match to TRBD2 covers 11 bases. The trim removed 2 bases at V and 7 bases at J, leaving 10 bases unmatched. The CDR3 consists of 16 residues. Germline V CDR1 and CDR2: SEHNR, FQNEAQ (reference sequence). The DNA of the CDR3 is TGTGCCAGCAGCTTACCCTTAGCGGGAGGGCCGAGAGAGCAGTACTTC. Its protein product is CASSLPLAGGPREQYF. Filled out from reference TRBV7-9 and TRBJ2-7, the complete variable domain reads DTGVSQNPRHKITKRGQNVTFRCDPISEHNRLYWYRQTLGQGPEFLTYFQNEAQLEKSRLLSDRFSAERPKGSFSTLEIQRTEQGDSAMYLCASSLPLAGGPREQYFGPGTRLTVT.

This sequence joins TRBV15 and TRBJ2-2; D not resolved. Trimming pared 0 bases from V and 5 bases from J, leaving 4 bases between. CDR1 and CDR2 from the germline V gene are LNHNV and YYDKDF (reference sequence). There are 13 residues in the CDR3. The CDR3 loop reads CATSRDLTGELFF. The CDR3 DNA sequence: TGTGCCACCAGCAGAGATTTAACCGGGGAGCTGTTTTTT.

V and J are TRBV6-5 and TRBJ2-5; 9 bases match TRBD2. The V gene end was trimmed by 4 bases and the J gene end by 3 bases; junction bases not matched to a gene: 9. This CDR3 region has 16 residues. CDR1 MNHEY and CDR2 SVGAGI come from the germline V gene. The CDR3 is CASSSWTSATEETQYF. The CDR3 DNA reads TGTGCCAGCAGTTCGTGGACTAGCGCGACCGAAGAGACCCAGTACTTC.

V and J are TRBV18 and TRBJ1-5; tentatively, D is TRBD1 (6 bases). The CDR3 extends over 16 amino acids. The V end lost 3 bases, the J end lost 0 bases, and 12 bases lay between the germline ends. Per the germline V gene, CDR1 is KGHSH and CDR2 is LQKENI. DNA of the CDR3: TGTGCCAGCTCACCTACCGCAGGGGATAGCAATCAGCCCCAGCATTTT. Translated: CASSPTAGDSNQPQHF.

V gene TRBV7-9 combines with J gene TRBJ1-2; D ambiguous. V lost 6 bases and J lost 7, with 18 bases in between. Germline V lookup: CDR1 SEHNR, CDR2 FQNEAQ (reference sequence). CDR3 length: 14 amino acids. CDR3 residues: CASSSTFQVPGYTF. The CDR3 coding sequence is TGTGCCAGCAGTTCCACCTTCCAGGTACCTGGCTACACCTTC.

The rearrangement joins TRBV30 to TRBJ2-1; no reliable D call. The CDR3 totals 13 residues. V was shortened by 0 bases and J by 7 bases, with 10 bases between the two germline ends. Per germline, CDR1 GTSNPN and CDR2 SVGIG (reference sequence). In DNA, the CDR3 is TGTGCCTGGAGTGTATATGAAGCAAATGAGCAGTTCTTC. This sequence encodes CAWSVYEANEQFF.

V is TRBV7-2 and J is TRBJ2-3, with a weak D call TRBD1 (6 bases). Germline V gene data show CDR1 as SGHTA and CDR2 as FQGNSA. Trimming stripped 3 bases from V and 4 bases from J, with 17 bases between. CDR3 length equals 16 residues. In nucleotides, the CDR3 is TGTGCCAGCAGCTTGGCGCACAGGGTAAACGCAGATACGCAGTATTTT. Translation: CASSLAHRVNADTQYF.

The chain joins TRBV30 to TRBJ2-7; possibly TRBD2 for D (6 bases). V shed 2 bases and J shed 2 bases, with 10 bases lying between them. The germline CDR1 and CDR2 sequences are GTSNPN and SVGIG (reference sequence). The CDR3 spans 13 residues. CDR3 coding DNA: TGTGCCTGGAGTAGTAGCGGCGCCTACGAGCAGTACTTC. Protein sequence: CAWSSSGAYEQYF.

CDR3 bases: TGTGCCAGCAGAGCACTAGCGGGAGGTTCAGAGACCCAGTACTTC. This gives the protein CASRALAGGSETQYF. The chain is built from TRBV11-1 and TRBJ2-5; the match to TRBD2 covers 12 bases. The V and J ends lost 6 bases and 4 bases, in that order; junction bases with no gene match: 6. From germline, CDR1 is SGHAT and CDR2 FQDESV (reference sequence). There are 15 residues in the CDR3.

The CDR3 protein is CASRDSGYNEQFF. The CDR3, as DNA: TGTGCCAGCCGGGACAGCGGATACAATGAGCAGTTCTTC. The chain combines TRBV7-8 with TRBJ2-1; TRBD1 matches 7 bases. CDR1 and CDR2 (germline): SGHVS, FQNEAQ. This CDR3 comprises 13 residues. V lost 8 bases and J lost 4; bases outside the gene matches: 5.